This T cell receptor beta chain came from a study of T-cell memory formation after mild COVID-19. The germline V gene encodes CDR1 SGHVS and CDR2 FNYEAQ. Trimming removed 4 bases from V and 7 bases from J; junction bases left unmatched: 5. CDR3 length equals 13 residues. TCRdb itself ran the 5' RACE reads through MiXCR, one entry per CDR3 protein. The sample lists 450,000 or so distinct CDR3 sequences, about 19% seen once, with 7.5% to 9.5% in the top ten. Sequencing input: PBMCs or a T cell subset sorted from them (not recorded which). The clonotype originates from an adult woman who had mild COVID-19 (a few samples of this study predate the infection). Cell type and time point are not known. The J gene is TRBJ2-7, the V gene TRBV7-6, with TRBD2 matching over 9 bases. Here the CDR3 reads CASSSIAGGEQYF. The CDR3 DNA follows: TGTGCCAGCAGCTCCATTGCGGGGGGGGAGCAGTACTTC.